This TCR beta chain was observed in a study of blood T cell repertoires in COVID-19. Sequencing was performed with immunoSEQ multiplex PCR; in TCRdb, only in-frame clones are kept and a portion is missing. In the table there are 270,000 or so clones, under 95% of which are singletons. Assignment of participants to cohorts was predicated upon participant-reported clinical history. Trimming cost V 0 bases and J 2 bases, with 11 bases left between them. This CDR3 region has 15 residues. CDR1 and CDR2 from the germline V gene are LGHDT and YNNKEL (reference sequence). Material: PBMCs or T cells enriched from blood (not recorded which). This sequence originates from a man aged 35-49 years who had been exposed to COVID-19. The V gene is TRBV3-1 (or the pseudogene TRBV3-2), the J gene TRBJ2-7; D gene ambiguous. CDR3: CASSQDVVTTYEQYF. The CDR3 DNA reads TGTGCCAGCAGCCAAGACGTGGTTACAACCTACGAGCAGTACTTC.